This is a list of T cell receptor beta chains from one sample in a study of T cell repertoires in cytomegalovirus infection. TCRdb recomputed calls from the reads with MiXCR, one row per CDR3 protein. The repertoire holds some 180,000 distinct CDR3 sequences, with approximately 19% as singletons. Material: PBMCs. All receptors come from a human donor in good health (CMV status not recorded). Some clones in this sample may be carry-over from other donors' samples. Each CDR3 is given with its conserved first and last residue. The D gene is left open where the match is weak. The size of a clone is reported for some rows only, either as once, few or many, or as a class for expanded clones.

many,TRBJ2-3,-,TRBV4-1,CASSQDQVGGDTQYF,TGCGCCAGCAGCCAAGATCAGGTCGGCGGTGATACGCAGTATTTT
-,TRBJ2-3,-,TRBV20-1,CSAAKIKPGLLITTDTQYF,TGCAGTGCTGCTAAAATTAAACCGGGACTCCTAATCACCACAGATACGCAGTATTTT
-,TRBJ2-6,TRBD2,TRBV2,CASSEYFRQRDSGANVLTF,TGTGCCAGCAGTGAATACTTTAGGCAGCGGGACTCTGGGGCCAACGTCCTGACTTTC
few,TRBJ2-5,TRBD2,TRBV7-3,CASSLMWLAGRRETQYF,TGTGCCAGCAGCTTAATGTGGCTAGCGGGAAGACGAGAGACCCAGTACTTC
few,TRBJ2-2,-,TRBV7-3,CASTQRAWTGELFF,TGTGCCAGCACCCAGAGGGCTTGGACCGGGGAGCTGTTTTTT
-,TRBJ1-5,TRBD1,TRBV6-2/TRBV6-3,CASSYTPGGSSNQPQHF,TGTGCCAGCAGTTACACCCCAGGGGGGAGTAGCAATCAGCCCCAGCATTTT
many,TRBJ2-1,-,TRBV7-6,CASSLAFSGSDEQFF,TGTGCCAGCAGCTTAGCGTTTTCTGGAAGCGATGAGCAGTTCTTC
few,TRBJ1-1,-,TRBV6-5,CASTRGGNTEAFF,TGTGCCAGCACCCGAGGGGGGAACACTGAAGCTTTCTTT
many,TRBJ1-2,-,TRBV7-2,CASSLSSDNYGYTF,TGTGCCAGCAGCTTATCGTCAGACAACTATGGCTACACCTTC
many,TRBJ2-5,-,TRBV7-2,CASSLTSMETQYF,TGTGCCAGCAGCTTAACTAGTATGGAGACCCAGTACTTC
few,TRBJ2-3,-,TRBV11-2,CASSFWGADTQYF,TGTGCCAGCAGCTTTTGGGGCGCAGATACGCAGTATTTT
few,TRBJ2-2,-,TRBV11-2,CASSPWGSSRTGELFF,TGTGCCAGCAGCCCCTGGGGGAGCAGTAGAACCGGGGAGCTGTTTTTT
-,TRBJ2-7,TRBD1,TRBV20-1,CSADRESEQYF,TGCAGTGCTGACAGGGAGAGCGAGCAGTACTTC
many,TRBJ2-1,-,TRBV7-7,CASSEGTSYNEQFF,TGTGCTAGCAGCGAAGGGACTTCCTACAATGAGCAGTTCTTC
-,TRBJ2-1,-,TRBV10-3,CAISELGGTNEQFF,TGTGCCATCAGTGAGTTGGGGGGAACGAATGAGCAGTTCTTC
few,TRBJ1-1,-,TRBV12-3/TRBV12-4,CATKPQKLNTEAFF,TGTGCCACAAAACCCCAGAAATTGAACACTGAAGCTTTCTTT
few,TRBJ2-1,TRBD2,TRBV12-3/TRBV12-4,CASSFEAGESYNEQFF,TGTGCCAGCAGTTTTGAGGCGGGAGAGAGCTACAATGAGCAGTTCTTC
-,TRBJ2-3,-,TRBV10-3,CAVGGGPTDTQYF,TGTGCCGTCGGAGGGGGTCCCACAGATACGCAGTATTTT
-,TRBJ2-2,TRBD2,TRBV7-3,CASSLKLAGGSNTGELFF,TGTGCCAGCAGCTTAAAACTAGCGGGAGGTTCGAACACCGGGGAGCTGTTTTTT
many,TRBJ2-1,-,TRBV10-3,CAISETGYNEQFF,TGTGCCATCAGTGAGACAGGCTACAATGAGCAGTTCTTC
-,TRBJ2-1,-,TRBV5-1,CASSSRGGGEQFF,TGCGCCAGCAGCTCCCGGGGAGGAGGTGAGCAGTTCTTC
-,TRBJ1-2,-,TRBV20-1,CSAPVERNYGYTF,TGCAGTGCCCCCGTGGAGAGAAACTATGGCTACACCTTC